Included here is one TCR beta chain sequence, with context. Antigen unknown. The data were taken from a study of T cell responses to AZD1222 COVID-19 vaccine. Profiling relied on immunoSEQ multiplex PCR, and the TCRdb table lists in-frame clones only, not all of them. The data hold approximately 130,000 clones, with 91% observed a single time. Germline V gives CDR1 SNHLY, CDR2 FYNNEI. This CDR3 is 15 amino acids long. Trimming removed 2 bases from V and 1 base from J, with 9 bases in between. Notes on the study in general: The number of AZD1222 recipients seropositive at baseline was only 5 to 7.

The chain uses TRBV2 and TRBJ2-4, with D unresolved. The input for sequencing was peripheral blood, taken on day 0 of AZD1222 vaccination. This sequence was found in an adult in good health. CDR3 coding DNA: TGTGCCAGCAGTGAAATGCAAACGGCCAAAAACATTCAGTACTTC. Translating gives CASSEMQTAKNIQYF.